The 13 T cell receptor beta chains below all came from one sample that was sequenced in a study of memory CD4+ T cells and cytomegalovirus serostatus (dated by TCRdb to about 2019). Library preparation employed the immunoSEQ multiplex PCR assay. TCRdb obtained this table from immuneACCESS and retained in-frame rearrangements with V and J assigned. These tables miss some clones; where compared with another copy, unresolved V genes account for less than half of the shortfall, and the remainder is unexplained. The sample table shows roughly 67,000 clones, and about 78% are seen once. About 4.8% of the sample belongs to the ten largest clones. A FACSAria II was used to sort memory CD4+ T cells, defined as single viable CD3+CD4+CD8-CD45RO+ cells. The sample consisted of memory CD4+ T cells from blood. The receptors stem from an adult in good health and CMV-seropositive.

V is TRBV7-2 and J is TRBJ1-2, with 10 nucleotides matching TRBD1. Trimming took 0 bases from V and 5 from J; bases not matched to a gene: 6. Germline assignment: CDR1 SGHTA and CDR2 FQGNSA. The CDR3 extends over 16 amino acids. The CDR3: CASSLAGQGDPYGYTF. The CDR3 nucleotides are TGTGCCAGCAGCTTAGCCGGACAGGGGGATCCATATGGCTACACCTTC. Supplemented by reference TRBV7-2 and TRBJ1-2, the full variable domain reads GAGVSQSPSNKVTEKGKDVELRCDPISGHTALYWYRQSLGQGLEFLIYFQGNSAPDKSGLPSDRFSAERTGGSVSTLTIQRTQQEDSAVYLCASSLAGQGDPYGYTFGSGTRLTVV.

The chain carries TRBV7-9 and TRBJ1-1; D ambiguous. Germline CDR1 and CDR2: SEHNR and FQNEAQ (reference sequence). V was trimmed by 2 bases and J by 3 bases, leaving 7 bases between them. The CDR3 sequence is 13 residues long. The CDR3 DNA follows: TGTGCCAGCAGCTTATTATGGTACACTGAAGCTTTCTTT. This encodes CASSLLWYTEAFF.

For the CDR3, the DNA is TGTGCCAGCACCCTTACAGGGGTCTATGGCTACACCTTC. Amino acid sequence: CASTLTGVYGYTF. The chain uses TRBV28 and TRBJ1-2; TRBD1 matches at 7 bases. The CDR3 loop spans 13 amino acids. Germline trimming cut 7 bases from V and 4 bases from J; bases unmatched to any gene: 6. The germline CDR1 and CDR2 sequences are MDHEN and SYDVKM.

The chain uses TRBV7-2 and TRBJ2-5; 9 bases are shared with TRBD2. Per the germline V gene, CDR1 is SGHTA and CDR2 is FQGNSA. Trimming at V came to 3 bases and at J to 5 bases, leaving 7 bases not matched to a gene. The CDR3 contains 15 residues. CDR3 sequence (DNA): TGTGCCAGCAGCTTGGTAGCGGGAGATGGGGAGACCCAGTACTTC. Translated, it gives CASSLVAGDGETQYF.

This clone was detected only a few times. This rearrangement joins TRBV18 to TRBJ1-1; TRBD1 aligns across 7 bases. V lost 3 bases, J lost 6 bases, and 7 bases stayed unmatched. The CDR3 contains 14 residues. Germline V gene data show CDR1 as KGHSH and CDR2 as LQKENI. The CDR3, as DNA: TGTGCCAGCTCACCGCCAGACAGGGAACCTGAAGCTTTCTTT. It translates to CASSPPDREPEAFF.

This clone appeared a few times. V usage is TRBV7-2 and J usage is TRBJ2-1; tentative D call: TRBD2 (5 bases). Germline CDR1 SGHTA, CDR2 FQGNSA. V was pared by 0 bases and J by 2 bases, with 8 bases between. The CDR3 is made up of 15 amino acids. The CDR3, as DNA: TGTGCCAGCAGCTTAGCGGGAGCGACCTACAATGAGCAGTTCTTC. This codes for CASSLAGATYNEQFF.

This clone counts as medium-sized. The rearrangement joins TRBV28 to TRBJ1-1; weak D call: TRBD1 (6 bases). The CDR3 is made up of 17 amino acids. Per germline, CDR1 MDHEN and CDR2 SYDVKM. The V end was cut by 5 bases, the J end by 0 bases, with 19 bases between. The CDR3 loop is CASSPSGTLKMNTEAFF. CDR3 nucleotide sequence: TGTGCCAGCAGTCCGTCCGGGACACTAAAGATGAACACTGAAGCTTTCTTT.

This clone was detected many times. The chain uses TRBV5-6 and TRBJ2-3, with D possibly being TRBD2 (5 bases). Trimming removed 1 base from V and 1 base from J, with 16 bases in between. The CDR3 is made up of 17 amino acids. Per the germline V gene, CDR1 is SGHDT and CDR2 is YYEEEE. CDR3 nucleotides: TGTGCCAGCAGCTTGTGGAGAAAAGCGGAACGCACAGATACGCAGTATTTT. Translated: CASSLWRKAERTDTQYF.

This clone was counted a single time. The chain joins TRBV6-5 to TRBJ2-7; perhaps TRBD2 as D (5 bases). The CDR3 totals 12 residues. Germline CDR1 is MNHEY and CDR2 is SVGAGI. Trimming took 7 bases from V and 4 from J, leaving 11 bases between them. The CDR3 coding sequence is TGTGCCAGCACCACGGGGAGTTACGAGCAGTACTTC. This translates into CASTTGSYEQYF.

This clone was counted ten times or more. V gene TRBV19 combines with J gene TRBJ1-2; D not resolved. This CDR3 region has 16 residues. The germline V gene encodes CDR1 LNHDA and CDR2 SQIVND (reference sequence). Trimming pared 5 bases from V and 2 bases from J, leaving 18 bases between. CDR3 sequence reads: CASSDPDVGRNYGYTF. CDR3 in DNA: TGTGCCAGTAGTGATCCGGACGTTGGGAGGAACTATGGCTACACCTTC.

This chain connects TRBV9 to TRBJ2-7, with TRBD2 identical over 8 bases. From germline, CDR1 is SGDLS and CDR2 YYNGEE. The CDR3 extends over 17 amino acids. Losses at the gene ends were 4 bases for V and 5 bases for J; bases not matched to a gene: 17. CDR3 protein: CASSRWGVQREFDEQYF. CDR3 coding DNA: TGTGCCAGCAGCAGATGGGGAGTTCAGCGGGAGTTCGACGAGCAGTACTTC.

In this sample, this clone turned up once. The chain combines TRBV5-4 with TRBJ1-3, with 7 bases identical to TRBD1. From germline, CDR1 is SGHNT and CDR2 YYREEE (reference sequence). Losses at the gene ends were 2 bases for V and 2 bases for J; bases not matched to a gene: 1. The CDR3 is 14 amino acids. DNA for the CDR3: TGTGCCAGCAGCTTAGACAGGGCTGGAAACACCATATATTTT. It codes for CASSLDRAGNTIYF. The variable domain in full, completed from reference TRBV5-4 and TRBJ1-3, reads ETGVTQSPTHLIKTRGQQVTLRCSSQSGHNTVSWYQQALGQGPQFIFQYYREEENGRGNFPPRFSGLQFPNYSSELNVNALELDDSALYLCASSLDRAGNTIYFGEGSWLTVV.

At least ten counts were recorded for this clone. The V call is TRBV10-3, the J call TRBJ1-6, with 10 bases fitting TRBD1. Germline V gene lookup returns CDR1 ENHRY and CDR2 SYGVKD. Germline trimming cut 6 bases from V and 8 bases from J; bases unmatched to any gene: 4. The CDR3 consists of 14 residues. DNA for the CDR3: TGTGCCATCAGGGCCGGACAGGGGGATTCACCCCTCCACTTT. It specifies CAIRAGQGDSPLHF.